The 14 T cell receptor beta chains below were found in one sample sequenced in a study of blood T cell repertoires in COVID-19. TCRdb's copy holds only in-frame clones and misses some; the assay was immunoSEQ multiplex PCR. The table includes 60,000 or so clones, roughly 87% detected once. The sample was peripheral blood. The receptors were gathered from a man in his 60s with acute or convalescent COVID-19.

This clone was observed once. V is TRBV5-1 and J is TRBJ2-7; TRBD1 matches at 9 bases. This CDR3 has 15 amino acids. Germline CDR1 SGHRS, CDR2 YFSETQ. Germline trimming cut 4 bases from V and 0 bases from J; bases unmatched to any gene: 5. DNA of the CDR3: TGCGCCAGCAGCCCGACAGGGGGTAACTCCTACGAGCAGTACTTC. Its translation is CASSPTGGNSYEQYF.

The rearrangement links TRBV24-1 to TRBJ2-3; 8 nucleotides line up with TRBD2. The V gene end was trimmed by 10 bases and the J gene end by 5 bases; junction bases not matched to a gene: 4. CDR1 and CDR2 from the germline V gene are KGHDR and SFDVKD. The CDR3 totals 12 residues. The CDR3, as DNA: TGTGCCACGACGGGGGGGGTAGATACGCAGTATTTT. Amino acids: CATTGGVDTQYF.

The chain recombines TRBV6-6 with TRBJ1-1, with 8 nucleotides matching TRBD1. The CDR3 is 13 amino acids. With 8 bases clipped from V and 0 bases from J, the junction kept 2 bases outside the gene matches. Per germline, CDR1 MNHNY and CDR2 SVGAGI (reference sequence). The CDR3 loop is CASDRGLNTEAFF. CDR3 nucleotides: TGTGCCAGCGACAGGGGTTTGAACACTGAAGCTTTCTTT.

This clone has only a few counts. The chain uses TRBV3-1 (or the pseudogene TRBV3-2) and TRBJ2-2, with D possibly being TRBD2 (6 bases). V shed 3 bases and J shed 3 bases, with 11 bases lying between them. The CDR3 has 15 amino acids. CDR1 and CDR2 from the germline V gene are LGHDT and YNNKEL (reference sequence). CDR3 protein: CASSQLRDYTGELFF. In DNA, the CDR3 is TGTGCCAGCAGCCAGTTGAGGGACTACACCGGGGAGCTGTTTTTT.

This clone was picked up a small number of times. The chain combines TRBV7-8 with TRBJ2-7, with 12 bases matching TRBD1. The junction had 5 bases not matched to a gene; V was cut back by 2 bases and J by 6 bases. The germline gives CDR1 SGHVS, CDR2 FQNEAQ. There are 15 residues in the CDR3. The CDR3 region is CASSLSGQGATEQYF. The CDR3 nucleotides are TGTGCCAGCAGCTTATCGGGACAGGGGGCGACCGAGCAGTACTTC.

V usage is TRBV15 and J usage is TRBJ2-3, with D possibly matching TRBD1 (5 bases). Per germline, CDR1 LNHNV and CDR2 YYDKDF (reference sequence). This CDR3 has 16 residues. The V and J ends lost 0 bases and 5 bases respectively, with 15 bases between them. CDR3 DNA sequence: TGTGCCACCAGCAGAGATGGCCCACAGGTGGGAGATACGCAGTATTTT. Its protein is CATSRDGPQVGDTQYF.

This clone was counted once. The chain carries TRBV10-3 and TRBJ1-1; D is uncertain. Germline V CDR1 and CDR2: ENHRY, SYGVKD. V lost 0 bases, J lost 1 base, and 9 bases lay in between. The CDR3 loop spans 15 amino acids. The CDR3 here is CAISESFGGNTEAFF. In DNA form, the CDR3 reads TGTGCCATCAGTGAGTCGTTCGGAGGGAACACTGAAGCTTTCTTT.

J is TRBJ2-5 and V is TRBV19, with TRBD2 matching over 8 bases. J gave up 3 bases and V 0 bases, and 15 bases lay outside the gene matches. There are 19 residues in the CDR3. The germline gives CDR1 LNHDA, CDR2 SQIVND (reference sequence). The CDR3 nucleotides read TGTGCCAGTAGTATAGAGACGGGGGGGCTTAAGGGGAGCAAAGAGACCCAGTACTTC. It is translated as CASSIETGGLKGSKETQYF.

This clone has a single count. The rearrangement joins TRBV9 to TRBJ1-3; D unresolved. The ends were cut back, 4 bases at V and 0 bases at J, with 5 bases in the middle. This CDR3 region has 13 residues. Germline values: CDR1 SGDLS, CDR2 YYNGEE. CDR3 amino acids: CASSPSSGNTIYF. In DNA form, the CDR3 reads TGTGCCAGCAGCCCATCCTCTGGAAACACCATATATTTT.

DNA of the CDR3: TGCAGTGCTAGAGTTCCTAATGAGCAGTTCTTC. It yields the protein CSARVPNEQFF. V is TRBV20-1 and J is TRBJ2-1, with D hard to call. The CDR3 sequence is 11 residues long. Trimming took off 1 base at V and 7 bases at J, with 5 bases between the two ends. Germline CDR1 and CDR2: DFQATT and SNEGSKA (reference sequence).

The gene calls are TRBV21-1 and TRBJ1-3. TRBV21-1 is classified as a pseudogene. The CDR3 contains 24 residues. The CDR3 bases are TGTGCCAGCAGCAAAACGAGGGAGTCGAGGAGTATAGAGAAGTATAGTCGCTCTGGAAACACCATATATTTT. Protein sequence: CASSKTRESRSIEKYSRSGNTIYF.

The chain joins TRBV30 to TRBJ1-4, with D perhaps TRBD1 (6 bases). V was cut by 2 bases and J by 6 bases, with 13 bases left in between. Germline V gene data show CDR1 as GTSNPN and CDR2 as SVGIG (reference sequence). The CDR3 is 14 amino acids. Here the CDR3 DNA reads TGTGCCTGGAGTTTGGACAGCGATTATGAAAAACTGTTTTTT. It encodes CAWSLDSDYEKLFF. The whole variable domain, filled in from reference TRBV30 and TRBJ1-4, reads SQTIHQWPATLVQPVGSPLSLECTVEGTSNPNLYWYRQAAGRGLQLLFYSVGIGQISSEVPQNLSASRPQDRQFILSSKKLLLSDSGFYLCAWSLDSDYEKLFFGSGTQLSVL.

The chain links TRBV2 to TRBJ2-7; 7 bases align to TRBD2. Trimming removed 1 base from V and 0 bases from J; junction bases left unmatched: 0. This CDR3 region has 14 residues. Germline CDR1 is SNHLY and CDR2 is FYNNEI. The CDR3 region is CASSEGGSSYEQYF. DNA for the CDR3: TGTGCCAGCAGTGAAGGCGGGAGCTCCTACGAGCAGTACTTC.

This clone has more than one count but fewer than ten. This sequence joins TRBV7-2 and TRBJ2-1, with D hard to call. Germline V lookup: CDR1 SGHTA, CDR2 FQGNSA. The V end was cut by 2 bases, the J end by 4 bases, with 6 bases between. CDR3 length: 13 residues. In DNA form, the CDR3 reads TGTGCCAGCAGCTTAAACTCTTACAATGAGCAGTTCTTC. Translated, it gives CASSLNSYNEQFF.